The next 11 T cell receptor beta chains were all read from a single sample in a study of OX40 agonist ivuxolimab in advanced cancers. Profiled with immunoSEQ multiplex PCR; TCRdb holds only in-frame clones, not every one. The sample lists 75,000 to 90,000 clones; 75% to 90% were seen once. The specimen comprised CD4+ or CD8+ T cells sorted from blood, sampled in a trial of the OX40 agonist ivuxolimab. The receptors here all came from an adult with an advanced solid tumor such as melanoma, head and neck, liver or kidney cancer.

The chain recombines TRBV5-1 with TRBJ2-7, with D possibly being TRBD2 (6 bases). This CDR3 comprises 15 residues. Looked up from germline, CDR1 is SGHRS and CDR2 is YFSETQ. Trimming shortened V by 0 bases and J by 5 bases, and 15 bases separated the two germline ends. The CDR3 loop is CASSLEGAPGDEQYF. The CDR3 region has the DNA TGCGCCAGCAGCTTGGAAGGGGCTCCGGGGGACGAGCAGTACTTC.

This chain's CDR3 is CASTLLFRGPRGTEAFF. DNA for the CDR3: TGCGCCAGTACTTTACTTTTTCGAGGGCCTAGGGGAACTGAAGCTTTCTTT. The rearrangement links TRBV5-1 to TRBJ1-1; possibly TRBD1 for D (5 bases). CDR1 SGHRS and CDR2 YFSETQ come from the germline V gene. The V gene lost 8 bases and the J gene lost 5 bases, with 28 bases spanning the gap. This CDR3 spans 17 amino acids.

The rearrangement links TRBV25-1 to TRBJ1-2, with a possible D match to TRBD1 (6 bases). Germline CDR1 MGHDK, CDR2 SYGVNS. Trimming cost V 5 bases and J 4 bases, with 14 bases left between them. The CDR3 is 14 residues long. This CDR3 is CASSKDRRGYGYTF. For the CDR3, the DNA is TGTGCCAGCAGTAAGGACAGAAGAGGCTATGGCTACACCTTC.

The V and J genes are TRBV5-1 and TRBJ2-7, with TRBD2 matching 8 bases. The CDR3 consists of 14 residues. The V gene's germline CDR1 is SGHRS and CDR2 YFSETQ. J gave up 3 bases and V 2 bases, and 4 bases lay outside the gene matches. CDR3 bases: TGCGCCAGCAGCTTCGGGGGGGCGAACTACGAGCAGTACTTC. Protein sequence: CASSFGGANYEQYF.

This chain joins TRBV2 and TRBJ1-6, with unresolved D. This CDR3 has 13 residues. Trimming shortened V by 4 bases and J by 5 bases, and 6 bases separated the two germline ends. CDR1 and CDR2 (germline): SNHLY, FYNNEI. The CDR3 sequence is CASSVTNNSPLHF. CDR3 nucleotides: TGTGCCAGCAGTGTGACTAATAATTCACCCCTCCACTTT.

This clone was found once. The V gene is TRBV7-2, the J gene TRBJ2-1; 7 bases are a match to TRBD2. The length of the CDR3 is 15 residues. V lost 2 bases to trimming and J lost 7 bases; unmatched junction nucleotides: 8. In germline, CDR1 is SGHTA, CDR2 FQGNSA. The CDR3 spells CASSLPGGFNNEQFF. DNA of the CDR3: TGTGCCAGCAGCTTACCGGGGGGTTTTAATAATGAGCAGTTCTTC.

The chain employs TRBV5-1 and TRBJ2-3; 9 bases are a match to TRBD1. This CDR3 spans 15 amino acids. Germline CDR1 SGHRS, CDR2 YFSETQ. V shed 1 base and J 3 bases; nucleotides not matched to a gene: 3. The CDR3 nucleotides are TGCGCCAGCAGCTTGAGTGGGACAGGGACAGATACGCAGTATTTT. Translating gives CASSLSGTGTDTQYF.

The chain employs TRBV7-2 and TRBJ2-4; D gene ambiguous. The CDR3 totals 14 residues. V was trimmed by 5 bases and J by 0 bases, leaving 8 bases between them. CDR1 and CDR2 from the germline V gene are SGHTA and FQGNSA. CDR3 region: CASSLAVAKNIQYF. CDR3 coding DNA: TGTGCCAGCAGCCTGGCGGTAGCCAAAAACATTCAGTACTTC.

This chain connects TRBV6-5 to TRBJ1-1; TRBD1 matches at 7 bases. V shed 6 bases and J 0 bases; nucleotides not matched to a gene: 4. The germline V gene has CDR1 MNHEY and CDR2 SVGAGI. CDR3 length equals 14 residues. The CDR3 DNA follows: TGTGCCAGCAGCCCAACAGGGGTGAACACTGAAGCTTTCTTT. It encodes CASSPTGVNTEAFF.

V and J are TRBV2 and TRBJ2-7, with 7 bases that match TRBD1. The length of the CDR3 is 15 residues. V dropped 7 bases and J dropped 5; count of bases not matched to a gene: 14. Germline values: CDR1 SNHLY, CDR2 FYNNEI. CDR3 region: CASTSSGGSFDEQYF. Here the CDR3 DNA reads TGTGCCAGCACCTCCTCAGGGGGAAGTTTCGACGAGCAGTACTTC. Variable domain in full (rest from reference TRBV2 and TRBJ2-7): EPEVTQTPSHQVTQMGQEVILRCVPISNHLYFYWYRQILGQKVEFLVSFYNNEISEKSEIFDDQFSVERPDGSNFTLKIRSTKLEDSAMYFCASTSSGGSFDEQYFGPGTRLTVT.

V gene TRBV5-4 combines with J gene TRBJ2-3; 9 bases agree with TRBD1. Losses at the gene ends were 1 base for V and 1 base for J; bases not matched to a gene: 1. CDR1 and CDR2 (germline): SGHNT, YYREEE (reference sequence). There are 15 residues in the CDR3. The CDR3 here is CASSLWTGGTDTQYF. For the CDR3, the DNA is TGTGCCAGCAGCTTGTGGACAGGGGGCACAGATACGCAGTATTTT.